This TCR beta chain was retrieved from a study of early T cells in non-severe SARS-CoV-2 infection (dated by TCRdb to the early 2020s). Background for the entire study: Because TCR sequencing was done on bulk RNA from unsorted whole blood, the alpha and beta chains could not be paired. What the study reported, not specific to this receptor: Matching against VDJdb was skewed toward anti-spike CD8 responses, likely underestimated virus-specific expansions, and missed private and CD4 specificities.

The CDR3 has 14 amino acids, counting the end cysteine and phenylalanine. Just CDR3 DNA is preserved here, 42 bases in frame from base 1. Trimmed from V: 4 bases; trimmed from J: 3 bases; junction bases lacking a gene match: 4. CDR1 LGHNA and CDR2 YSLEER were looked up in the germline V gene. Receptors were amplified or captured by 5' RACE. This sample was sequenced with a NextSeq 500. To correct for sequencing error and PCR bias, the TCR library protocol tagged individual cDNA molecules with unique molecular identifiers. TCR alpha and beta chains were both sequenced, and the abundances of alpha and beta sequences in each sample were closely correlated with each other. The authors' pipeline ran thus. Decombinator V4 was used to perform V gene, J gene and CDR3 annotation of TCR sequences. TCRs were defined as expanded if a significant change between any two time points was detected under a Poisson model with p below 0.0001. TCR abundances were normalised to the total number of TCRs sequenced per sample and were expressed as counts per million. MAIT TCRs were defined by TRAV1-2 paired with TRAJ12, TRAJ20 or TRAJ33, and iNKT TCRs by TRAV10 paired with TRAJ18. VDJdb, accessed 1 November 2021, was searched for CMV, EBV and SARS-CoV-2 annotated TCRs, excluding TCRs annotated for multiple antigens. Through fastp at Q25 and MiXCR, TCRdb rebuilt clones from the public reads, retaining in-frame beta chains. Here each entry gathers all rows of one CDR3 protein and keeps the most common genes and DNA. TCRdb, not the authors, supplied the V and J calls. The sample contains about 92,000 distinct CDR3 sequences, around a sixth of them found a single time. Over 0.95% of the sample is taken by the ten largest.

Details on this clonotype: No antigen is known for it. Qualities for individual bases were not recorded, and no much larger clone is one base off.

This was a case-control study nested in a cohort of healthcare workers in London, UK, who had nasopharyngeal swab PCR tests and blood samples taken every week. Between 23 and 31 March 2020, the week of the UK lockdown, healthcare workers were enrolled and then followed up weekly for as long as 16 weeks. The receptor's source is an adult who was a healthcare worker with PCR-confirmed SARS-CoV-2 infection or an uninfected control (not recorded which). The sequence joins TRBV4-3 to TRBJ2-3, and TRBD2 aligns with 7 junction nucleotides. Sequencing used whole blood. The CDR3 protein sequence reads: CASSLAGATDTQYF. The DNA sequence is given as TGCGCCAGCAGCCTGGCGGGAGCTACAGATACGCAGTATTTT.